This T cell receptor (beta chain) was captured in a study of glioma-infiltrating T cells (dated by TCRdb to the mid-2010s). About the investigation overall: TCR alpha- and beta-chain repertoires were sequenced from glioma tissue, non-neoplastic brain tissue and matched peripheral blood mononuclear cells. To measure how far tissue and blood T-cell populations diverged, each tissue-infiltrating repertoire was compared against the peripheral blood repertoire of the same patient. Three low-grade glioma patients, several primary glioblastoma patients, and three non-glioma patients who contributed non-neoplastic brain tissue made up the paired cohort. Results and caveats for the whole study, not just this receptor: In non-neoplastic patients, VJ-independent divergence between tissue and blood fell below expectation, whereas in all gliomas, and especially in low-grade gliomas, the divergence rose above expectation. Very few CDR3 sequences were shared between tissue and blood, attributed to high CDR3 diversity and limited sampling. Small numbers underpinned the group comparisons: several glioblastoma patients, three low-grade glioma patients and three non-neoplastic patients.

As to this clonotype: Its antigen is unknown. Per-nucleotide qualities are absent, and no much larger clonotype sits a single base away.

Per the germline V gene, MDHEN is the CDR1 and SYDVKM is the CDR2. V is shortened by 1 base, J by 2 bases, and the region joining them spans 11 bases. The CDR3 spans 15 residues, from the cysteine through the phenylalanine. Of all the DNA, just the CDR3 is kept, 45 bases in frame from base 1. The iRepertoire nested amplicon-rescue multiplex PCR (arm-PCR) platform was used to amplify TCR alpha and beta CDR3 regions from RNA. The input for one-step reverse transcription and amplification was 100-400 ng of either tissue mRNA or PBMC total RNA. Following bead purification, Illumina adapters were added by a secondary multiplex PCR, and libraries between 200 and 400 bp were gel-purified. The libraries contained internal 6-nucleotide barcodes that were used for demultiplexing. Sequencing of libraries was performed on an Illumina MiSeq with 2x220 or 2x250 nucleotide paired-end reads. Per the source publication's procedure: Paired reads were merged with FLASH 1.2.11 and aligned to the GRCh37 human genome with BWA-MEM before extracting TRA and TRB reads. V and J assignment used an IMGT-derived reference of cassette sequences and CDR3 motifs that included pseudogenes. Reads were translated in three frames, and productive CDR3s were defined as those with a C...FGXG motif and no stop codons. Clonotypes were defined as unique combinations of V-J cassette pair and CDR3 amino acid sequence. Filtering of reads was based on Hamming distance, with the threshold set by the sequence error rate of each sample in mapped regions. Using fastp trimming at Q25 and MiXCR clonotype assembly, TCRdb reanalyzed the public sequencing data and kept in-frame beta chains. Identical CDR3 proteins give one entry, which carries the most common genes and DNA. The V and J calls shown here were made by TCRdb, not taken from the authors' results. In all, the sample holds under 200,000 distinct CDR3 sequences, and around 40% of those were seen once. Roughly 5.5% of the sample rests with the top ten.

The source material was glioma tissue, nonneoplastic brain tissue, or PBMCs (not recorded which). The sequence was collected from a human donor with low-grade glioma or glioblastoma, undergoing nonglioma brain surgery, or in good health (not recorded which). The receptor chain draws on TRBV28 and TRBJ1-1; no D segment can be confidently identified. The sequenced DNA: TGTGCCAGCAGTTTATTTGGGGAAAGAAACACTGAAGCTTTCTTT. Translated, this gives CASSLFGERNTEAFF.